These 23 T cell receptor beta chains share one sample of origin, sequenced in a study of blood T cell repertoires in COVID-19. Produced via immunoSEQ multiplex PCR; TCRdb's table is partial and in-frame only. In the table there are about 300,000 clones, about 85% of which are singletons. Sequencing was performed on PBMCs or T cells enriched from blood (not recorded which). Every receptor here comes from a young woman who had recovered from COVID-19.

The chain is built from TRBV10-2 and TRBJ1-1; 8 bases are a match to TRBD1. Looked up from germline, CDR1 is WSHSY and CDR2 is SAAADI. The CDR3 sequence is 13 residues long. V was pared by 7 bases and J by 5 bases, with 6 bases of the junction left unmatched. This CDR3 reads CASTDRGGTEAFF. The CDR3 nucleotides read TGCGCCAGCACCGACAGGGGTGGGACTGAAGCTTTCTTT.

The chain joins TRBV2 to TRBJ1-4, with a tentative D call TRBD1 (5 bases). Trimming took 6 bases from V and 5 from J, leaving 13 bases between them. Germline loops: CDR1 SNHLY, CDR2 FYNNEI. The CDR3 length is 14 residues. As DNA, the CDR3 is TGTGCCAGCAGCGGACCCGGGGGGAATGAAAAACTGTTTTTT. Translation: CASSGPGGNEKLFF.

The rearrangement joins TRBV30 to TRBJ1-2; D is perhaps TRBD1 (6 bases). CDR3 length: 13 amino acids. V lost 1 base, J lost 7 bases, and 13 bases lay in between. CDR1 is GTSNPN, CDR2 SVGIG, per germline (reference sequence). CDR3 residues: CAWSAGGVGGYTF. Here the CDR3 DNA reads TGTGCCTGGAGTGCGGGGGGCGTAGGTGGCTACACCTTC. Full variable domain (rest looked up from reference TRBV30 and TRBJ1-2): SQTIHQWPATLVQPVGSPLSLECTVEGTSNPNLYWYRQAAGRGLQLLFYSVGIGQISSEVPQNLSASRPQDRQFILSSKKLLLSDSGFYLCAWSAGGVGGYTFGSGTRLTVV.

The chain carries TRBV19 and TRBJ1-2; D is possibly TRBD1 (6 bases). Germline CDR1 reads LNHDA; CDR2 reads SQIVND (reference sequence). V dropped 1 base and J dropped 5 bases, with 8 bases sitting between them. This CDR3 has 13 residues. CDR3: CASSIGTAYGYTF. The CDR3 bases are TGTGCCAGTAGTATAGGGACAGCTTATGGCTACACCTTC.

The chain's CDR3 is CASSVGTGGLSNYGYTF. As DNA, the CDR3 is TGTGCCAGCAGCGTGGGGACAGGGGGCCTTTCTAACTATGGCTACACCTTC. The chain employs TRBV9 and TRBJ1-2, with TRBD1 identical over 12 bases. The germline gives CDR1 SGDLS, CDR2 YYNGEE. The CDR3 totals 17 residues. Trimming took 2 bases from V and 0 from J; bases not matched to a gene: 5. The variable domain in full, with the rest retrieved from reference TRBV9 and TRBJ1-2, is DSGVTQTPKHLITATGQRVTLRCSPRSGDLSVYWYQQSLDQGLQFLIQYYNGEERAKGNILERFSAQQFPDLHSELNLSSLELGDSALYFCASSVGTGGLSNYGYTFGSGTRLTVV.

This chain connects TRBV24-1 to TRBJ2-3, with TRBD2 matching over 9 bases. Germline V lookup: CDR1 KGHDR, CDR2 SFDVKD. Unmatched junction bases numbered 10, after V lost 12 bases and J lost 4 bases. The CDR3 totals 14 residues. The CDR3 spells CASSPGLAPDTQYF. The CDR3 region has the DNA TGTGCCTCCTCCCCGGGACTAGCCCCAGATACGCAGTATTTT.

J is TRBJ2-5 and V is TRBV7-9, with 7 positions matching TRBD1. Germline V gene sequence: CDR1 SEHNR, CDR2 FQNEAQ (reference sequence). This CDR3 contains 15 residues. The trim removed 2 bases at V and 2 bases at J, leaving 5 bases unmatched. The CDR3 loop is CASSLRGQLQETQYF. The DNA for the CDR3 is TGTGCCAGCAGCTTACGGGGACAGTTACAAGAGACCCAGTACTTC.

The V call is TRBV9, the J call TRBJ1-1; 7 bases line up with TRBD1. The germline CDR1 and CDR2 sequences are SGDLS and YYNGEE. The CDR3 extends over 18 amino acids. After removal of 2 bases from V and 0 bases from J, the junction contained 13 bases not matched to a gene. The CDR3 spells CASSVGLSTGSMNTEAFF. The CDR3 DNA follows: TGTGCCAGCAGCGTCGGGCTTTCGACAGGGTCAATGAACACTGAAGCTTTCTTT.

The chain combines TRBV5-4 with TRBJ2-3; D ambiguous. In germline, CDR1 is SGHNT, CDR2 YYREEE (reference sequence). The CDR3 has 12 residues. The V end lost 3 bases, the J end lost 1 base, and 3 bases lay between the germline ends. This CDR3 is CASSSGTDTQYF. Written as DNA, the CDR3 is TGTGCCAGCAGCTCGGGCACAGATACGCAGTATTTT.

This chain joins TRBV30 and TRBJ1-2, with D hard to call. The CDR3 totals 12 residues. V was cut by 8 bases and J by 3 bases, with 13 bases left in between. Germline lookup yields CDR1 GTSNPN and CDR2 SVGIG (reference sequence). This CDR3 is CAGGGVDYGYTF. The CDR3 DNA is TGTGCCGGAGGCGGGGTGGACTATGGCTACACCTTC.

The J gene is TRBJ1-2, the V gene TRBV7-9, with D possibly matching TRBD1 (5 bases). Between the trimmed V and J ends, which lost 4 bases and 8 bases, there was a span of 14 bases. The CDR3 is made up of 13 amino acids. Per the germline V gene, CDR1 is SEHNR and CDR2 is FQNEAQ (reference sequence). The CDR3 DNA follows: TGTGCCAGCAGCTCCCTACTGGGGGGAGGCTACACCTTC. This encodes CASSSLLGGGYTF.

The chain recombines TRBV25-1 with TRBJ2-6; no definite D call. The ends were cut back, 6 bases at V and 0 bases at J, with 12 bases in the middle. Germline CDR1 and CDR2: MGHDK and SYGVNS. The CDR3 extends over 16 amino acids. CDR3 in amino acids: CASRAAAISGANVLTF. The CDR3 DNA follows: TGTGCCAGCAGAGCCGCCGCTATCTCTGGGGCCAACGTCCTGACTTTC.

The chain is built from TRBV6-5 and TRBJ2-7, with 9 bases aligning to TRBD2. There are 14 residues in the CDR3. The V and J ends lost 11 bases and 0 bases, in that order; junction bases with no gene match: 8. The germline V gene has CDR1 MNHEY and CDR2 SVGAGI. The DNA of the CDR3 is TGTGCCGGCTCTAGCGGGGTAATCTCCTACGAGCAGTACTTC. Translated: CAGSSGVISYEQYF.

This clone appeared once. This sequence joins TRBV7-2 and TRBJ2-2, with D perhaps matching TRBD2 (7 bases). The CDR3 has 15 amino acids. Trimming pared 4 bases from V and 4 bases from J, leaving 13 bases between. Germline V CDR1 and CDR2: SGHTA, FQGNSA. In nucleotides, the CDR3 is TGTGCCAGCAGCTGGAGAGGGGGGGTCACCGGGGAGCTGTTTTTT. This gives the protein CASSWRGGVTGELFF. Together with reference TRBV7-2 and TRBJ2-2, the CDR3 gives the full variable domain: GAGVSQSPSNKVTEKGKDVELRCDPISGHTALYWYRQSLGQGLEFLIYFQGNSAPDKSGLPSDRFSAERTGGSVSTLTIQRTQQEDSAVYLCASSWRGGVTGELFFGEGSRLTVL.

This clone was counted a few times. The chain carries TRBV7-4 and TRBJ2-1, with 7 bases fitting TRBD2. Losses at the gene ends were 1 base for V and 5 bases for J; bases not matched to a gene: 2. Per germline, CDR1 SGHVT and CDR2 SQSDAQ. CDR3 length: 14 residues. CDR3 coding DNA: TGTGCCAGCAGCTTAGAGCGGGGCGACAATGAGCAGTTCTTC. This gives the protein CASSLERGDNEQFF.

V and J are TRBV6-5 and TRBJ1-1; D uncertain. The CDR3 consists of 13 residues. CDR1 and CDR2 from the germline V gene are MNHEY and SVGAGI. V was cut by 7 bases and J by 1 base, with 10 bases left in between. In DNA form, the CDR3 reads TGTGCCAGCACCCTGGCAGGGAACACTGAAGCTTTCTTT. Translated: CASTLAGNTEAFF.

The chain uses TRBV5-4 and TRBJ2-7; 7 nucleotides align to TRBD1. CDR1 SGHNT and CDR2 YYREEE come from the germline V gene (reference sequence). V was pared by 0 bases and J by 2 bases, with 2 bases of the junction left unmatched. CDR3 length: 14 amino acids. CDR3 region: CASSLGQGPYEQYF. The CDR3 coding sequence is TGTGCCAGCAGCTTGGGACAGGGACCCTACGAGCAGTACTTC.

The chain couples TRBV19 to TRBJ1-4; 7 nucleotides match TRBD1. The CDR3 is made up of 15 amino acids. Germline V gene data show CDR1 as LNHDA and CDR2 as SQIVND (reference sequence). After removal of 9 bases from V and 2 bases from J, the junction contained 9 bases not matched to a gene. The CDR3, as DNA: TGTGCCAGCATGGACAGGCCGGGGACTAATGAAAAACTGTTTTTT. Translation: CASMDRPGTNEKLFF. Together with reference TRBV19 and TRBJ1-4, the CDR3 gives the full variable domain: DGGITQSPKYLFRKEGQNVTLSCEQNLNHDAMYWYRQDPGQGLRLIYYSQIVNDFQKGDIAEGYSVSREKKESFPLTVTSAQKNPTAFYLCASMDRPGTNEKLFFGSGTQLSVL.

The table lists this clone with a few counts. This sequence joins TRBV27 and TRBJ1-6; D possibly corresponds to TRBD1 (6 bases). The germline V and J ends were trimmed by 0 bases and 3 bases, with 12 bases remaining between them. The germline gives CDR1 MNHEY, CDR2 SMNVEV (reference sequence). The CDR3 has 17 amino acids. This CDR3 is CASSLSMDRYYNSPLHF. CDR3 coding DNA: TGTGCCAGCAGTTTATCGATGGACAGATACTATAATTCACCCCTCCACTTT.

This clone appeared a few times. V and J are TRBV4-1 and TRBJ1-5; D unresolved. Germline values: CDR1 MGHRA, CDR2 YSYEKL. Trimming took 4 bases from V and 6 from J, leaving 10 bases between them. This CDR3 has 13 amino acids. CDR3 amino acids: CASSLWASQPQHF. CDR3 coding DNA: TGCGCCAGCAGCCTCTGGGCGTCTCAGCCCCAGCATTTT.

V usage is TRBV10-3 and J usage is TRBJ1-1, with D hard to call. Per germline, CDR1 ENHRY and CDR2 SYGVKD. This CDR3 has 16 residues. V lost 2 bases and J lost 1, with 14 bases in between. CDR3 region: CAISELTMGKNTEAFF. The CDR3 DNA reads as TGTGCCATCAGTGAGCTCACCATGGGCAAGAACACTGAAGCTTTCTTT.

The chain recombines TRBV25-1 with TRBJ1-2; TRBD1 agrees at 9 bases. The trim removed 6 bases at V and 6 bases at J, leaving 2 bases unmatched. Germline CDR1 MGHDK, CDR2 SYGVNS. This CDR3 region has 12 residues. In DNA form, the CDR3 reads TGTGCCAGCAGCACAGGGGGCCATGGCTACACCTTC. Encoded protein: CASSTGGHGYTF.

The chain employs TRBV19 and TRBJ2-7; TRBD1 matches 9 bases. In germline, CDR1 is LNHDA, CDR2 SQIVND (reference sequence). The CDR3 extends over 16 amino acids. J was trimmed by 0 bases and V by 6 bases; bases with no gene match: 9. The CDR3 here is CASRNSGTGLSYEQYF. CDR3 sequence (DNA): TGTGCCAGTAGAAATTCCGGGACAGGGCTCTCCTACGAGCAGTACTTC.